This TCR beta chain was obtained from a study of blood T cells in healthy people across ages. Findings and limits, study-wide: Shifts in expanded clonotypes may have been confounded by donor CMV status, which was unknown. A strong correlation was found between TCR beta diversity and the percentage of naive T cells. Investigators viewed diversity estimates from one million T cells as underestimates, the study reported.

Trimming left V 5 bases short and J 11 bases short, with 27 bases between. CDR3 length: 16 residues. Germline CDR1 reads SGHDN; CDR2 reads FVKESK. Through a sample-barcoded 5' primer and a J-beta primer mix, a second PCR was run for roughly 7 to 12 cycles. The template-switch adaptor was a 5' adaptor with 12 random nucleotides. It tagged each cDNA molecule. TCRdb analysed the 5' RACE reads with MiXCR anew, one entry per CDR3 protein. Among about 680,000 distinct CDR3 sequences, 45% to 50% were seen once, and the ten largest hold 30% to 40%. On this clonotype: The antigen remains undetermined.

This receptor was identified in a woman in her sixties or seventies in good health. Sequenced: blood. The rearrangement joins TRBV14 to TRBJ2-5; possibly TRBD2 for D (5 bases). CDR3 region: CASSATAGRPSVGQYF. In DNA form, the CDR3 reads TGTGCCAGCAGCGCCACTGCGGGCAGGCCCTCCGTCGGGCAGTACTTC.